The 13 T cell receptor beta chains presented below share a single source sample, sequenced in a study of cytomegalovirus exposure and HLA in healthy donors. The primer mix had 60 Vbeta and 13 Jbeta primers. Repertoires were generated with immunoSEQ multiplex PCR, while TCRdb's copy carries only in-frame clones and drops some. The profile shows 150,000 to 170,000 clones, more than 75% of them singletons. Material: PBMCs. These receptors were obtained from a man aged 25-40 years in good health and CMV-seropositive.

The chain carries TRBV29-1 and TRBJ2-3; 7 bases line up with TRBD2. The germline V gene has CDR1 SQVTM and CDR2 ANQGSEA. CDR3 length equals 13 residues. The V segment lost 5 bases and the J segment 2 bases; nucleotides outside the gene matches: 4. CDR3 bases: TGCAGCGTTCGACTAGCCCTCACAGATACGCAGTATTTT. It yields the protein CSVRLALTDTQYF.

The rearrangement uses TRBV28 and TRBJ1-1, with 8 bases lining up with TRBD1. The CDR3 is 14 residues long. Germline-derived CDR1 and CDR2 are MDHEN and SYDVKM. The V and J ends lost 4 bases and 3 bases, in that order; junction bases with no gene match: 4. The CDR3 region is CASSSIQGDTEAFF. DNA for the CDR3: TGTGCCAGCAGTTCGATACAGGGGGACACTGAAGCTTTCTTT.

The chain has TRBV10-3 and TRBJ2-1; 14 nucleotides agree with TRBD2. Unmatched junction bases numbered 16, after V lost 10 bases and J lost 8 bases. The CDR3 is 17 amino acids. Per the germline V gene, CDR1 is ENHRY and CDR2 is SYGVKD. The CDR3 nucleotides read TGTGCCACCCTCGGGGGGACTAGCGGGAGAATGATATATGAGCAGTTCTTC. Translating it yields CATLGGTSGRMIYEQFF.

The rearrangement joins TRBV4-1 to TRBJ2-3; 12 bases fit TRBD2. With 4 bases clipped from V and 5 bases from J, the junction kept 4 bases outside the gene matches. Germline V gene data show CDR1 as MGHRA and CDR2 as YSYEKL. The CDR3 is 15 residues long. CDR3 protein: CASSPGLAGKDTQYF. The DNA for the CDR3 is TGCGCCAGCAGCCCCGGACTAGCGGGGAAAGATACGCAGTATTTT.

V and J are TRBV6-5 and TRBJ1-5; D perhaps matches TRBD1 (6 bases). CDR3 length equals 14 residues. Trimming cost V 5 bases and J 6 bases, with 14 bases left between them. Germline CDR1 and CDR2: MNHEY and SVGAGI. CDR3 nucleotide sequence: TGTGCCAGCAGTCTGGGGGCTCAGGGTCAGCCCCAGCATTTT. Protein: CASSLGAQGQPQHF.

The V call is TRBV7-2, the J call TRBJ1-3; D unclear. The V and J ends lost 3 bases and 0 bases respectively, with 9 bases between them. The germline gives CDR1 SGHTA, CDR2 FQGNSA. CDR3 length equals 15 residues. Written as DNA, the CDR3 is TGTGCCAGCAGCTTCGACTGGAACTCTGGAAACACCATATATTTT. As protein: CASSFDWNSGNTIYF.

CDR3 bases: TGTGCCAGCTCACCGGGAGGAGCCAGCAATCAGCCCCAGCATTTT. Protein product: CASSPGGASNQPQHF. This chain links TRBV18 with TRBJ1-5; D is undetermined. Trimming took off 3 bases at V and 1 base at J, with 10 bases between the two ends. This CDR3 comprises 15 residues. Germline assignment: CDR1 KGHSH and CDR2 LQKENI.

The rearrangement joins TRBV7-8 to TRBJ1-3; no clear D. Germline V lookup: CDR1 SGHVS, CDR2 FQNEAQ. The ends were cut back, 5 bases at V and 2 bases at J, with 10 bases in the middle. This CDR3 has 14 amino acids. CDR3 nucleotides: TGTGCCAGCAGCCCCCTTTCTACTGGAAACACCATATATTTT. It yields the protein CASSPLSTGNTIYF.

The rearrangement links TRBV19 to TRBJ2-7; 7 nucleotides match TRBD2. Trimming at V came to 6 bases and at J to 0 bases, leaving 8 bases not matched to a gene. CDR1 is LNHDA, CDR2 SQIVND, per germline (reference sequence). This CDR3 region has 15 residues. DNA of the CDR3: TGTGCCAGTAGCATCGGGCGGGGGACCTCCTACGAGCAGTACTTC. Protein product: CASSIGRGTSYEQYF.

V is TRBV7-2 and J is TRBJ1-1; D call uncertain. V was trimmed by 1 base and J by 0 bases, leaving 12 bases between them. Germline V gene lookup returns CDR1 SGHTA and CDR2 FQGNSA. CDR3 length: 16 amino acids. For the CDR3, the DNA is TGTGCCAGCAGCTTAGTTTCTGTCCAGGTGAACACTGAAGCTTTCTTT. It encodes CASSLVSVQVNTEAFF.

The chain uses TRBV10-3 and TRBJ2-7; the match to TRBD2 covers 10 bases. This CDR3 region has 14 residues. Trimming took 6 bases from V and 3 from J; bases not matched to a gene: 5. From germline, CDR1 is ENHRY and CDR2 SYGVKD. The CDR3 DNA is TGTGCCATCAGGGCCTCTAGCGGGGGCTACGAGCAGTACTTC. Translating it yields CAIRASSGGYEQYF.

The chain uses TRBV5-1 and TRBJ1-2; perhaps TRBD1 as D (5 bases). V was clipped by 1 base and J by 3 bases, with 13 bases between them. CDR1 SGHRS and CDR2 YFSETQ come from the germline V gene. The CDR3 has 15 amino acids. The CDR3 region is CASSLSPGGYYGYTF. The CDR3 nucleotides read TGCGCCAGCAGCTTGAGCCCCGGGGGTTACTATGGCTACACCTTC. Full variable domain (missing parts from reference TRBV5-1 and TRBJ1-2): KAGVTQTPRYLIKTRGQQVTLSCSPISGHRSVSWYQQTPGQGLQFLFEYFSETQRNKGNFPGRFSGRQFSNSRSEMNVSTLELGDSALYLCASSLSPGGYYGYTFGSGTRLTVV.

The chain uses TRBV9 and TRBJ1-2; 7 positions agree with TRBD1. Trimming removed 3 bases from V and 7 bases from J; junction bases left unmatched: 18. Germline assignment: CDR1 SGDLS and CDR2 YYNGEE. The CDR3 is made up of 17 amino acids. CDR3 protein: CASSETSGTAGYGGYTF. CDR3 nucleotides: TGTGCCAGCAGCGAGACTTCCGGGACAGCCGGGTACGGTGGCTACACCTTC.